Below, 12 T cell receptor beta chains from the same sample are listed, as sequenced in a study of blood T cells in healthy people across ages (dated by TCRdb to between 2014 and 2016). The receptor library was made with 5' RACE. The sequencer listed for this sample is Illumina HiSeq 2500. The second PCR ran for roughly 7 to 11 cycles and used a J-beta primer mix along with a sample-barcoded 5' primer. TCRdb's own reprocessing of the public reads used fastp at Q25 and MiXCR and kept productive beta chains. CDR3 protein sequences are deduplicated, and each keeps its most common genes and DNA. Present in this sample are more than 900,000 distinct CDR3 sequences, about 29% of which were seen just once. Clones ranked in the top ten supply about 10% of the sample. The same sample was also studied in work on T cells of mothers and their children.

The sample taken for sequencing was blood. The receptor set was obtained from a middle-aged woman in good health.

The chain has TRBV28 and TRBJ2-5; D perhaps matches TRBD2 (5 bases). The CDR3 is 13 residues long. Trimming stripped 11 bases from V and 5 bases from J, with 18 bases between. In germline, CDR1 is MDHEN, CDR2 SYDVKM. Here the CDR3 reads CAVSPDYGETQYF. In nucleotides, the CDR3 is TGTGCCGTCAGCCCAGACTACGGGGAGACCCAGTACTTC.

This clonotype was detected ten times or more. CDR3 sequence (DNA): TGTGCCAGCAGTTCAGGGGGCCTATCCTTAACCTACGAGCAGTACTTC. Encoded protein: CASSSGGLSLTYEQYF. This rearrangement joins TRBV28 to TRBJ2-7; the match to TRBD1 covers 8 bases. Trimming removed 4 bases from V and 2 bases from J; junction bases left unmatched: 10. From germline, CDR1 is MDHEN and CDR2 SYDVKM. The CDR3 length is 16 residues.

Worth noting for this clonotype: A much larger clone lies a single base off, so this may be a read error. Here the CDR3 reads CASRFRGDPYHEQYV. The CDR3 bases are TGTGCCAGCAGATTCCGGGGAGACCCCTACCACGAGCAGTACGTC. The genes are TRBV21-1 and TRBJ2-7; TRBD1, the D gene given by the table, was not confirmed from the DNA. TRBV21-1 is designated a pseudogene. This CDR3 has 15 amino acids.

This clonotype was seen a handful of times. A junction end diverges from the germline sequence, so it may reflect a read error. The J gene is TRBJ1-2, the V gene TRBV12-3 or TRBV12-4; no reliable D call. The CDR3 contains 11 residues. In DNA form, the CDR3 reads TGTGCCAGCAGTTTGGGGTATGGCTGCACCTTC. Its translation: CASSLGYGCTF.

This clonotype has a count of ten or more. The CDR3 DNA reads TGTGCCAGCAGTTTAACTCCGGGCAGAGGGTTCCAAGAGACCCAGTACTTC. This gives the protein CASSLTPGRGFQETQYF. The V and J genes are TRBV28 and TRBJ2-5, with a tentative D call TRBD2 (5 bases). The germline V gene has CDR1 MDHEN and CDR2 SYDVKM. The V end lost 2 bases, the J end lost 1 base, and 17 bases lay between the germline ends. There are 17 residues in the CDR3.

The chain couples TRBV6-1 to TRBJ1-4; no clear D gene. The CDR3 has 14 residues. Trimming removed 3 bases from V and 5 bases from J, with 10 bases in between. In germline, CDR1 is MNHNS, CDR2 SASEGT. For the CDR3, the DNA is TGTGCCAGCAGTGACCTAAGCTCAAATGAAAAACTGTTTTTT. As protein: CASSDLSSNEKLFF.

This clonotype occurred a few times. This chain uses TRBV7-6 with TRBJ2-1; 11 nucleotides line up with TRBD1. Per the germline V gene, CDR1 is SGHVS and CDR2 is FNYEAQ. V shed 4 bases and J 10 bases; nucleotides not matched to a gene: 9. The CDR3 has 15 residues. This CDR3 reads CASSWGTGGGEEQFF. The CDR3 DNA reads as TGTGCCAGCAGCTGGGGGACAGGGGGGGGAGAGGAGCAGTTCTTC. Variable domain in full (rest from reference TRBV7-6 and TRBJ2-1): GAGVSQSPRYKVTKRGQDVALRCDPISGHVSLYWYRQALGQGPEFLTYFNYEAQQDKSGLPNDRFSAERPEGSISTLTIQRTEQRDSAMYRCASSWGTGGGEEQFFGPGTRLTVL.

The chain uses TRBV28 and TRBJ1-5; 7 bases fit TRBD1. This CDR3 has 15 amino acids. Germline V CDR1 and CDR2: MDHEN, SYDVKM. The ends lost 8 bases at V and 1 base at J; junction bases unmatched: 8. The CDR3 protein is CASEPYRGSNQPQHF. CDR3 nucleotides: TGTGCCAGCGAACCCTACAGGGGAAGCAATCAGCCCCAGCATTTT.

The chain uses TRBV30 and TRBJ1-5, with D tentatively TRBD1 (5 bases). Germline V lookup: CDR1 GTSNPN, CDR2 SVGIG (reference sequence). The V end lost 2 bases, the J end lost 2 bases, and 10 bases lay between the germline ends. This CDR3 comprises 14 residues. CDR3 DNA: TGTGCCTGGAGTTCCGGGACGGGCAATCAGCCCCAGCATTTT. Protein: CAWSSGTGNQPQHF.

The V gene is TRBV27, the J gene TRBJ2-1; 8 positions match TRBD1. The germline CDR1 and CDR2 sequences are MNHEY and SMNVEV (reference sequence). J gave up 4 bases and V 5 bases, and 10 bases lay outside the gene matches. The CDR3 has 16 amino acids. The CDR3 sequence is CASSPRGQATYNEQFF. For the CDR3, the DNA is TGTGCCAGCAGTCCCAGGGGACAGGCGACTTACAATGAGCAGTTCTTC.

This clonotype was counted a few times. The rearrangement links TRBV27 to TRBJ1-6; D not resolved. Germline assignment: CDR1 MNHEY and CDR2 SMNVEV (reference sequence). Trimming took 5 bases from V and 10 from J, leaving 18 bases between them. The CDR3 runs 15 residues. CDR3 DNA sequence: TGTGCCAGCAGTGCTATGGACCGGCAGTGGTCACCCCTCCACTTT. Amino acid sequence: CASSAMDRQWSPLHF.

This clonotype was detected many times. This sequence joins TRBV7-9 and TRBJ2-1; 9 bases line up with TRBD1. This CDR3 is 16 amino acids long. The junction had 5 bases not matched to a gene; V was cut back by 1 base and J by 4 bases. Germline loops: CDR1 SEHNR, CDR2 FQNEAQ (reference sequence). CDR3 amino acids: CASSLVSGTGYNEQFF. The DNA for the CDR3 is TGTGCCAGCAGCTTAGTCTCCGGGACAGGGTACAATGAGCAGTTCTTC.